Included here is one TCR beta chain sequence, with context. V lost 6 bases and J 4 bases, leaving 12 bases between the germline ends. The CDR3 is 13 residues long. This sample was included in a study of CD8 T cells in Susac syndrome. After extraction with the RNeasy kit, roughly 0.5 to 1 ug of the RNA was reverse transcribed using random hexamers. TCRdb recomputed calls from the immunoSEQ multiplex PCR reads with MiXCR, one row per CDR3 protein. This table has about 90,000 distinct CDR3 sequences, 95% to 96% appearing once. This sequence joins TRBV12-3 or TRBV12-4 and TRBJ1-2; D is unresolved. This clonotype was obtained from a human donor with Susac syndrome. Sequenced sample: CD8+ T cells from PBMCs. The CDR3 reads CASSQTLLYGYTF. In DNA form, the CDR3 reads TGTGCCAGCAGCCAGACACTGCTCTATGGCTACACCTTC.